Below, one T cell receptor (beta chain) is given with its context. Its antigen is unknown. It has no much larger one-base neighbor in the sample; base qualities were not kept. These data belong to a study of T cells after yellow fever vaccination (dated by TCRdb to about 2019). About the full investigation: The SMART-Seq v4 Ultra Low Input RNA kit was used to prepare libraries from fractions with low cell numbers. Two healthy male donors, one aged 18 to 29 and one aged 30 to 40 years, were included in the cohort. Bulk PBMC replicates and cell subsets were isolated from blood drawn at multiple timepoints before and after both primary and secondary immunization. To follow T-cell clones before and after both primary and booster YFV17D yellow fever vaccination, bulk TCR alpha and beta repertoires underwent longitudinal sequencing. What the work shows at the level of the full study, not this receptor alone: The secondary T-cell response was found to be weaker but faster than the primary response, with a peak reached on day 5 rather than on day 15. After the booster, most of the clones that had expanded following primary vaccination were detected again (roughly 96% of CD4 and around 87% of CD8), which suggests that memory was broadly maintained. Computational filtering was needed because FACS-sorted repertoires could contain abundant contaminating clonotypes from the bulk population. A small fraction of clonotypes showed up in both the CD4 and CD8 compartments, probably as a result of convergent recombination. Because only two donors were included in the study, the extent to which the findings can be generalized is limited.

TCR cDNA was synthesized by 5'RACE template switching, which introduced a universal primer site and unique molecular identifiers. Priming for cDNA synthesis came from both the TCR alpha and TCR beta constant segments. Libraries were amplified in two PCR steps, with sample barcodes and sequencing adapters added in the second step. Sequencing of libraries was performed on Illumina HiSeq 2500 (2x100 bp) or NovaSeq (2x150 bp). Per the original workflow: Reads were demultiplexed and collapsed into UMI consensus sequences with MIGEC, and V(D)J alignment was performed with MiXCR. Clonotypes responding to the vaccine were identified with edgeR on replicate PBMC samples, with the criteria of FDR below 0.01 and a log2 fold change above 5 up to day 15. Bulk clonotypes were assigned CD4 or CD8 identity according to which sequenced CD4 or CD8 repertoire held them at higher abundance. TCRdb reworked the public reads: Q25 trimming with fastp, MiXCR clone assembly, productive beta chains retained. Each CDR3 protein gets just one entry, which takes the most common genes and DNA from the rows behind it. TCRdb's processing, not the authors', yielded these V and J calls. The sample table shows 300,000 to 400,000 distinct CDR3 sequences, and 8.7% are seen once. In total, the top ten clones hold about 20% of the sample.

The treatment or condition label here, explained by the study, means: live attenuated yellow fever vaccine strain. At each blood-draw timepoint, two biological replicates of bulk PBMCs were collected. PBMCs were isolated from peripheral blood using a standard Ficoll-Paque protocol. RNA was extracted with TriZol from bulk PBMCs, CD4 and CD8 fractions, and dextramer-positive and dextramer-negative fractions. Material: PBMCs, obtained on the day of the first yellow fever vaccination. This receptor was obtained from a man between 18 and 29 years old who received the YFV17D yellow fever vaccine.

CDR3 region: CATQPLDSPLHF. The DNA reads as follows: TGTGCCACACAGCCCCTGGATTCACCCCTCCACTTT. This chain joins TRBV11-2 to TRBJ1-6, with the identity of the D gene unclear. From its cysteine to its phenylalanine, the CDR3 spans 12 amino acids. The read is trimmed to its CDR3 DNA, 36 bases read in frame from base 1. The germline V gene gives CDR1 as SGHAT and CDR2 as FQNNGV. V is cut by 10 bases and J by 8 bases, and the space between the germline ends is 12 bases.